Below, 12 T cell receptor beta chains from the same sample are listed, as sequenced in a study of identical twins. TCRdb itself ran the 5' RACE reads through MiXCR, one entry per CDR3 protein. The data contain around 490,000 distinct CDR3 sequences, roughly an eighth of them singletons. The same specimen was also included in a second study, on yellow fever vaccine responses in identical twins.

Material: CD4+ T cells sorted from blood. The receptors shown here come from a woman aged 18-30 years in good health.

This clonotype has only a few counts. V usage is TRBV5-1 and J usage is TRBJ2-3; tentatively, D is TRBD2 (6 bases). Germline CDR1 and CDR2: SGHRS and YFSETQ. CDR3 length: 17 amino acids. V was cut by 1 base and J by 2 bases, with 17 bases left in between. The DNA for the CDR3 is TGCGCCAGCAGCTTGCGGTACCGGGAGATCATCACAGATACGCAGTATTTT. As protein: CASSLRYREIITDTQYF.

This clonotype was found many times. This chain joins TRBV6-5 and TRBJ2-3; either TRBD1 or TRBD2 may fit D (5 bases each). V lost 3 bases to trimming and J lost 2 bases, with 12 bases between them. Germline assignment: CDR1 MNHEY and CDR2 SVGAGI. This CDR3 is built from 15 residues. CDR3 sequence reads: CASSYFGAPTDTQYF. As DNA, the CDR3 is TGTGCCAGCAGTTATTTCGGGGCCCCCACAGATACGCAGTATTTT.

This chain links TRBV7-2 with TRBJ2-2; the D call may be TRBD1 or TRBD2 (5 bases each). Germline V gene data show CDR1 as SGHTA and CDR2 as FQGNSA. The CDR3 runs to 16 residues. V was pared by 1 base and J by 4 bases, with 13 bases between. CDR3 loop: CASSLDIRGGTGELFF. DNA of the CDR3: TGTGCCAGCAGCTTAGATATCCGGGGCGGCACCGGGGAGCTGTTTTTT.

This chain links TRBV7-9 with TRBJ2-4; the D gene is possibly TRBD1 (7 bases). V lost 5 bases and J lost 8, with 13 bases in between. The CDR3 consists of 13 residues. CDR1 is SEHNR, CDR2 FQNEAQ, per germline (reference sequence). CDR3 in amino acids: CASSRGQRDIQYF. CDR3 sequence (DNA): TGTGCCAGCAGCCGGGGACAGCGGGACATTCAGTACTTC.

The chain couples TRBV7-2 to TRBJ2-7, with D hard to call. CDR3 length equals 12 residues. The germline V gene encodes CDR1 SGHTA and CDR2 FQGNSA. Trimming left V 6 bases short and J 7 bases short, with 13 bases between. Here the CDR3 DNA reads TGTGCCAGCAGTCGAGTCCCCCGAGAGCAGTACTTC. It encodes CASSRVPREQYF.

This clonotype was observed a handful of times. The V gene is TRBV30, the J gene TRBJ2-3; D is unresolved. V dropped 2 bases and J dropped 3 bases, with 12 bases sitting between them. The CDR3 sequence is 14 residues long. The germline V gene encodes CDR1 GTSNPN and CDR2 SVGIG (reference sequence). CDR3 nucleotides: TGTGCCTGGAGTAAAGGTCATAGTACAGATACGCAGTATTTT. The encoded protein is CAWSKGHSTDTQYF.

The genes are TRBV29-1 and TRBJ1-1; D call uncertain. Trimming removed 6 bases at V and 0 bases at J, with 8 bases between. CDR3 length: 12 amino acids. Germline CDR1 SQVTM, CDR2 ANQGSEA. CDR3 loop: CSVRHLNTEAFF. CDR3 DNA: TGCAGCGTCCGACATCTGAACACTGAAGCTTTCTTT.

The CDR3 region is CASSIRDRGRGEQYF. The CDR3 DNA reads as TGTGCCAGCTCGATCCGGGACAGGGGTAGGGGCGAGCAGTACTTC. The V gene is TRBV19, the J gene TRBJ2-7, with 10 bases lining up with TRBD1. The ends lost 9 bases at V and 6 bases at J; junction bases unmatched: 14. The length of the CDR3 is 15 residues. The germline V gene has CDR1 LNHDA and CDR2 SQIVND (reference sequence).

The V call is TRBV20-1, the J call TRBJ2-5; TRBD2 agrees at 8 bases. Germline assignment: CDR1 DFQATT and CDR2 SNEGSKA (reference sequence). Trimming cost V 6 bases and J 5 bases; bases outside gene matches: 11. This CDR3 contains 14 residues. The CDR3 bases are TGCAGTGCCACCCGGGGGGGGGCGGCGGAGACCCAGTACTTC. It specifies CSATRGGAAETQYF.

This clonotype was seen a handful of times. The V and J genes are TRBV15 and TRBJ2-7; 9 bases fit TRBD2. From germline, CDR1 is LNHNV and CDR2 YYDKDF (reference sequence). The CDR3 totals 18 residues. V lost 3 bases to trimming and J lost 0 bases; unmatched junction nucleotides: 12. CDR3 nucleotides: TGTGCCACCAGCAGTGCAATTTCTAGCGGGGTGAGCTCCTACGAGCAGTACTTC. The encoded protein is CATSSAISSGVSSYEQYF.

The chain joins TRBV28 to TRBJ2-7; D uncertain. The germline CDR1 and CDR2 sequences are MDHEN and SYDVKM. V gave up 7 bases and J gave up 0 bases, with 16 bases separating them. The CDR3 runs 15 residues. The CDR3 loop reads CASTNRAASSYEQYF. In DNA, the CDR3 is TGTGCCAGCACCAACCGGGCGGCTAGCTCCTACGAGCAGTACTTC.

The CDR3 sequence is CASSHGLAGGRTDTQYF. CDR3 DNA: TGTGCCAGCAGCCATGGACTAGCGGGAGGGCGCACAGATACGCAGTATTTT. The gene calls are TRBV3-1 and TRBJ2-3; 15 nucleotides agree with TRBD2. The V and J ends lost 3 bases and 1 base, in that order; junction bases with no gene match: 2. The CDR3 totals 17 residues. Germline CDR1 reads LGHDT; CDR2 reads YNNKEL (reference sequence).